These T cell receptor beta chains were read from a single sample in a study of blood T cell repertoires in COVID-19. Produced via immunoSEQ multiplex PCR; TCRdb's table is partial and in-frame only. The repertoire consists of almost 35,000 clones, with approximately 88% occurring once and the leading ten covering more than 13%. The sequenced material came from peripheral blood. These receptors originate from a man in his 60s with active COVID-19. Each CDR3 is given with its conserved first and last residue. The D gene is left open where the match is weak. Part of the rows lack a size; the others show once, few, many or a class for expanded clones.

V	D	J	size	CDR3	DNA
TRBV14	NA	TRBJ2-7	NA	CASSQVRTVAYEQYF	TGTGCCAGCAGCCAAGTGCGGACAGTAGCCTACGAGCAGTACTTC
TRBV6-4	NA	TRBJ1-1	few	CASGASMNTEAFF	TGTGCCAGTGGGGCCTCCATGAACACTGAAGCTTTCTTT
TRBV19	TRBD1	TRBJ1-5	NA	CASSIKQDRGRSNQPQHF	TGTGCCAGTAGTATAAAGCAGGACAGGGGGAGAAGCAATCAGCCCCAGCATTTT
TRBV5-1	NA	TRBJ2-1	NA	CASSLGRDEQFF	TGCGCCAGCAGCTTGGGGAGGGATGAGCAGTTCTTC
TRBV5-4	NA	TRBJ2-2	NA	CASSSVTGELFF	TGTGCCAGCAGCTCGGTCACCGGGGAGCTGTTTTTT
TRBV2	NA	TRBJ1-1	once	CASSVGVGTEAFF	TGTGCCAGCAGTGTCGGGGTGGGGACTGAAGCTTTCTTT
TRBV19	NA	TRBJ2-6	NA	CASSMGARGSGANVLTF	TGTGCCAGTAGTATGGGGGCCAGGGGCTCTGGGGCCAACGTCCTGACTTTC
TRBV19	NA	TRBJ2-7	NA	CASAGQQARTYEQYF	TGTGCCAGTGCGGGCCAGCAGGCGAGGACCTACGAGCAGTACTTC
TRBV5-1	TRBD1	TRBJ1-6	few	CASSFYGTENSPLHF	TGCGCCAGCAGCTTTTACGGGACAGAAAATTCACCCCTCCACTTT
TRBV7-9	NA	TRBJ1-6	few	CASSLGRDNSPLHF	TGTGCCAGCAGCTTAGGTCGGGATAATTCACCCCTCCACTTT
TRBV11-2	TRBD2	TRBJ2-7	NA	CASSRTSGRYEQYF	TGTGCCAGCAGCAGGACTAGCGGACGCTACGAGCAGTACTTC
TRBV2	TRBD2	TRBJ2-2	NA	CASSEARGGRRYTGELFF	TGTGCCAGCAGTGAAGCGCGGGGGGGCAGGCGGTACACCGGGGAGCTGTTTTTT
TRBV5-8	TRBD1	TRBJ1-5	NA	CASSLGVGQGNNQPQHF	TGTGCCAGCAGCTTGGGAGTGGGACAGGGAAACAATCAGCCCCAGCATTTT
TRBV10-2	TRBD2	TRBJ2-5	NA	CASQSGLAGGGQETQYF	TGCGCCAGCCAATCGGGACTAGCGGGAGGCGGCCAAGAGACCCAGTACTTC
TRBV9	NA	TRBJ2-5	NA	CASSVGQRETQYF	TGTGCCAGCAGCGTAGGTCAGCGAGAGACCCAGTACTTC
TRBV29-1	NA	TRBJ1-1	NA	CSVGDTNTEAFF	TGCAGCGTTGGCGACACGAACACTGAAGCTTTCTTT
TRBV7-2	NA	TRBJ2-3	NA	CASSLARSGGLSTDTQYF	TGTGCCAGCAGCTTAGCTCGGTCGGGGGGCCTTAGCACAGATACGCAGTATTTT
TRBV15	NA	TRBJ2-5	NA	CATSRDPHYGETQYF	TGTGCCACCAGCAGAGATCCCCACTATGGAGAGACCCAGTACTTC
TRBV24-1	TRBD1	TRBJ2-3	NA	CATSDLPGTASHTDTQYF	TGTGCCACCAGTGACCTACCCGGGACAGCGTCTCACACAGATACGCAGTATTTT
TRBV19	NA	TRBJ1-3	few	CASSPIVGVTGNTIYF	TGTGCCAGTAGTCCAATAGTGGGAGTCACTGGAAACACCATATATTTT
TRBV3-1/TRBV3-2	TRBD2	TRBJ2-7	NA	CASSLSGSSYEQYF	TGTGCCAGCAGTCTCAGCGGGAGTTCCTACGAGCAGTACTTC
TRBV10-2	TRBD2	TRBJ2-7	NA	CASSELAGSREQYF	TGCGCCAGCAGTGAACTAGCGGGGTCGCGCGAGCAGTACTTC
TRBV24-1	TRBD2	TRBJ2-2	NA	CATSDPSGRASTGELFF	TGTGCCACCAGTGATCCTAGCGGGAGGGCCTCTACCGGGGAGCTGTTTTTT
TRBV25-1	NA	TRBJ2-7	NA	CASSEGGKDYEQYF	TGTGCCAGCAGTGAAGGCGGGAAGGACTACGAGCAGTACTTC
TRBV27	NA	TRBJ2-1	NA	CASSPHRADNYNEQFF	TGTGCCAGCAGTCCTCACAGGGCTGATAACTACAATGAGCAGTTCTTC
TRBV4-2	NA	TRBJ2-6	NA	CASSPFPDSPNSGANVLTF	TGTGCCAGCAGCCCCTTCCCGGACAGCCCCAACTCTGGGGCCAACGTCCTGACTTTC
TRBV14	NA	TRBJ2-7	NA	CASSQVTGSQYF	TGTGCCAGCAGCCAAGTAACAGGCTCGCAGTACTTC
TRBV27	NA	TRBJ2-7	NA	CASRRTGNYEQYF	TGTGCCAGCAGGCGGACCGGGAATTACGAGCAGTACTTC
TRBV9	TRBD2	TRBJ2-1	NA	CASSVVGLSSYNEQFF	TGTGCCAGCAGCGTAGTGGGACTAAGCTCCTACAATGAGCAGTTCTTC
TRBV16	NA	TRBJ2-2	NA	CASSQSLAGELFF	TGTGCCAGCAGCCAATCTCTCGCCGGGGAGCTGTTTTTT
TRBV29-1	TRBD2	TRBJ2-3	NA	CSVNAGVGDTQYF	TGCAGCGTTAACGCGGGAGTGGGAGATACGCAGTATTTT
TRBV6-6	NA	TRBJ2-7	NA	CASSPPTALEQYF	TGTGCCAGCAGTCCACCGACAGCCCTCGAGCAGTACTTC
TRBV7-2	TRBD1	TRBJ2-1	NA	CASSLGTGSYNEQFF	TGTGCCAGCAGCTTAGGGACAGGATCCTACAATGAGCAGTTCTTC
TRBV21-1	NA	TRBJ2-7	NA	CASSKGCIGGRGRREHYEQYF	TGTGCCAGCAGCAAAGGATGTATTGGTGGCAGGGGGCGGCGGGAGCACTACGAGCAGTACTTC
TRBV6-1	TRBD2	TRBJ2-2	NA	CASSELEGASAGGPSGELFF	TGTGCCAGCAGTGAATTGGAGGGGGCATCGGCGGGAGGGCCCTCCGGGGAGCTGTTTTTT
TRBV12-3/TRBV12-4	TRBD2	TRBJ2-1	NA	CASSPLAGVWIF	TGTGCCAGCAGTCCGCTAGCGGGAGTTTGGATCTTC
TRBV5-1	TRBD2	TRBJ2-3	NA	CASSLNPSGNVDTQYF	TGCGCCAGCAGCTTGAATCCTAGCGGGAATGTAGATACGCAGTATTTT
TRBV11-2	TRBD1	TRBJ1-3	NA	CASSPGQGSSGNTIYF	TGTGCCAGCAGCCCCGGACAGGGGAGTTCTGGAAACACCATATATTTT
TRBV28	NA	TRBJ2-7	few	CASSRDIDSYEQYF	TGTGCCAGCAGCCGGGACATTGACTCCTACGAGCAGTACTTC
TRBV2	TRBD2	TRBJ2-7	NA	CASSRLAPRGEQYF	TGTGCCAGCAGCAGACTAGCGCCCCGGGGCGAGCAGTACTTC
TRBV5-4	NA	TRBJ1-1	once	CASSPRNGRAGLGAFF	TGTGCCAGCAGCCCCCGTAACGGCAGGGCTGGGCTTGGGGCTTTCTTT
TRBV20-1	TRBD2	TRBJ2-7	NA	CSASGTRKGYEQYF	TGCAGTGCTAGTGGGACTAGAAAGGGCTACGAGCAGTACTTC
TRBV5-4	TRBD2	TRBJ2-1	NA	CASSLSGRSNEQFF	TGTGCCAGCAGCTTAAGCGGGAGGAGTAATGAGCAGTTCTTC
TRBV6-5	TRBD2	TRBJ2-7	NA	CASRVTLAGGAEQYF	TGTGCCAGCAGGGTTACCCTAGCGGGAGGGGCCGAGCAGTACTTC
TRBV5-1	NA	TRBJ2-5	NA	CASSLRLEETQYF	TGCGCCAGCAGCTTGAGACTAGAAGAGACCCAGTACTTC
TRBV2	TRBD2	TRBJ2-3	NA	CASSPGLAGGSTDTQYF	TGTGCCAGCAGCCCGGGACTAGCGGGAGGTAGCACAGATACGCAGTATTTT
TRBV7-3	TRBD1	TRBJ2-3	NA	CASSSLPGQGEHF	TGTGCCAGCAGCTCACTTCCGGGACAGGGGGAACATTTT
TRBV27	TRBD1	TRBJ2-1	NA	CASSFRDRRYNEQFF	TGTGCCAGCAGTTTCCGGGACAGACGTTACAATGAGCAGTTCTTC
TRBV9	TRBD2	TRBJ2-3	NA	CASSTGLAGGVDTQYF	TGTGCCAGCAGCACCGGACTAGCGGGAGGGGTGGATACGCAGTATTTT
TRBV2	NA	TRBJ2-7	NA	CASSGEVAAPYEQYF	TGTGCCAGCAGTGGCGAAGTAGCGGCCCCCTACGAGCAGTACTTC
TRBV7-6	TRBD1	TRBJ1-4	NA	CASSFGTGGSEKLFF	TGTGCCAGCAGCTTCGGGACAGGGGGCAGTGAAAAACTGTTTTTT
TRBV19	NA	TRBJ1-5	medium-sized	CASRRSNQPQHF	TGTGCCAGCCGGCGGTCCAATCAGCCCCAGCATTTT
TRBV28	NA	TRBJ1-2	NA	CASSSLGGHSGYTF	TGTGCCAGCAGCTCCCTCGGGGGGCATAGTGGCTACACCTTC
TRBV12-5	TRBD1	TRBJ2-7	NA	CASGLVARTGEYEQYF	TGTGCTAGTGGTTTGGTAGCGAGGACAGGGGAATACGAGCAGTACTTC
TRBV10-2	TRBD2	TRBJ2-1	NA	CASSVTSETYNEQFF	TGCGCCAGCAGCGTTACTAGCGAAACCTACAATGAGCAGTTCTTC
TRBV6-1	NA	TRBJ1-2	once	CASSEAPPGRVEGYGYTF	TGTGCCAGCAGTGAAGCACCCCCCGGCCGGGTCGAGGGCTATGGCTACACCTTC
TRBV9	TRBD2	TRBJ2-1	NA	CASSVAAGVTYNEQFF	TGTGCCAGCAGCGTAGCCGCGGGAGTAACCTACAATGAGCAGTTCTTC
TRBV5-1	NA	TRBJ2-5	NA	CASSLSGSNGGETQYF	TGCGCCAGCAGCTTGAGCGGCTCCAACGGAGGAGAGACCCAGTACTTC